The source of this T cell receptor beta chain is a study of shared clonotypes between healthy human individuals. About the research overall: Per-donor plates numbered three CD4 naive, three CD4 memory, two CD8 naive and one CD8 memory.

Here immunoSEQ multiplex PCR was the method, and the copy in TCRdb shows in-frame clones only, minus some. The data show over 2 million clones, 90% to 95% seen once. Germline CDR1 and CDR2: SEHNR and FQNEAQ (reference sequence). Trimming at V came to 1 base and at J to 2 bases, leaving 7 bases not matched to a gene. The CDR3 totals 16 residues. Input material: naive CD4+ T cells sorted from blood. Subset noted: CD45RA+ positively selected. The TCR sequence derives from a young man in good health. The rearrangement links TRBV7-9 to TRBJ2-5; 7 nucleotides agree with TRBD1. In DNA form, the CDR3 reads TGTGCCAGCAGCTTAGGAGGGACAGCCTATCAAGAGACCCAGTACTTC. Protein: CASSLGGTAYQETQYF.